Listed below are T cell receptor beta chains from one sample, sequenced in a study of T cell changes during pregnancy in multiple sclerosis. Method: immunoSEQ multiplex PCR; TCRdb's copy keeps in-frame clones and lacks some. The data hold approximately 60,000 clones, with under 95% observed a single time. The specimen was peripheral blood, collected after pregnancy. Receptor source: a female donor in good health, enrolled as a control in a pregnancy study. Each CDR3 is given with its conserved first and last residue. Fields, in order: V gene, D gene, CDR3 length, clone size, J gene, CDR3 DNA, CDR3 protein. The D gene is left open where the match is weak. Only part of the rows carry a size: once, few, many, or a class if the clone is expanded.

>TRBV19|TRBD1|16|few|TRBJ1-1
TGTGCCAGTAGTATGGGGCTGACAGGGCCCAACACTGAAGCTTTCTTT
CASSMGLTGPNTEAFF
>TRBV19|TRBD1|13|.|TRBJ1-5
TGTGCCAGTAGTGGGGACAGAAATCAGCCCCAGCATTTT
CASSGDRNQPQHF
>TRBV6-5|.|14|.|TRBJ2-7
TGTGCCAGCAGTTACAAAGGGGTAACCCACGAGCAGTACTTC
CASSYKGVTHEQYF
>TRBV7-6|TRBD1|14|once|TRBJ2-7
TGTGCCAGCAGCTTAGGGACAGGCCGTTACGAGCAGTACTTC
CASSLGTGRYEQYF
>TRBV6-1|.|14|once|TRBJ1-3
TGTGCCAGCAGTGCGACAGGTTCTGGAAACACCATATATTTT
CASSATGSGNTIYF
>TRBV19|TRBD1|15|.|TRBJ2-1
TGTGCCAGTAGGCGTGGGACAGGGGGTTTGGGTGAGCAGTTCTTC
CASRRGTGGLGEQFF
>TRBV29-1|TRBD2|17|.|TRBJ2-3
TGCAGCGTTGAGGGACTAGCGGAACCACTTCTCACAGATACGCAGTATTTT
CSVEGLAEPLLTDTQYF
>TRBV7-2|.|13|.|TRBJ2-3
TGTGCCAGCAGCTTAGACAACACAGATACGCAGTATTTT
CASSLDNTDTQYF
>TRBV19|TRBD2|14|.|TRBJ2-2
TGTGCCGGTACCTTAGCCACTAGCGGTAGGGAGCTGTTTTTT
CAGTLATSGRELFF
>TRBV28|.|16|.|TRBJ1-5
TGTGCCAGCAGCCGCAATCCGGCAGGGTGGGGTCAGCCCCAGCATTTT
CASSRNPAGWGQPQHF
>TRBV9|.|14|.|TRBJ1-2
TGTGCCAGCAGCGCCCCCTCGGAACTAGGCGGCTACACCTTC
CASSAPSELGGYTF
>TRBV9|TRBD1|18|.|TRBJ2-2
TGTGCCAGCAGCACTCAATCCACCGGGACAGGGTCGGCCGGGGAGCTGTTTTTT
CASSTQSTGTGSAGELFF
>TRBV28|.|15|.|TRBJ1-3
TGTGCCAGCAGTTTGGGCAGGTCCTCTGGAAACACCATATATTTT
CASSLGRSSGNTIYF
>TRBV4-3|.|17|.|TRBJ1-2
TGCGCCAGCAGCGAAGCGTCCCGACTCCGGGGTTTGGATGGCTACACCTTC
CASSEASRLRGLDGYTF
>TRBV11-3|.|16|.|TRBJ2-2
TGTGCCAGCAGCTTCTCTATCTCGGGAAACACCGGGGAGCTGTTTTTT
CASSFSISGNTGELFF
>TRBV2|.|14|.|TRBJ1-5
TGTGCCAGCATTGAGGAACAGGGTAGTCAGCCCCAGCATTTT
CASIEEQGSQPQHF
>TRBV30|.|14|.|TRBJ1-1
TGTGCCTTGGGGAGGGGCAGAGGAGTCCCTGAAGCTTTCTTT
CALGRGRGVPEAFF
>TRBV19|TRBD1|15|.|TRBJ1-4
TGTGCCAGTAGTATACAGGGGGCCGTGAATGAAAAACTGTTTTTT
CASSIQGAVNEKLFF
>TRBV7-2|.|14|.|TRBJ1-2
TGTGCCAGCAGCTTAGAGGCGGCGTCCTATGGCTACACCTTC
CASSLEAASYGYTF
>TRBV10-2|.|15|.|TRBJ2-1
TGCGCCAGCAGTGGCTCAGGGGCGTTCTTCAATGAGCAGTTCTTC
CASSGSGAFFNEQFF
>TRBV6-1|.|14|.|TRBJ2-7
TGTGCCAGCAAAGTGGGGACACTTTCCTACGAGCAGTACTTC
CASKVGTLSYEQYF
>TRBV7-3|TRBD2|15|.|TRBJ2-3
TGTGCCAGCAGCTTGGTAGCGGGGGGGCCGAGCACGCAGTATTTT
CASSLVAGGPSTQYF
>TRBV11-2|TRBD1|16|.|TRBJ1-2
TGTGCCAGCAGCTTAGATCCGGGACAGGCTAACTATGGCTACACCTTC
CASSLDPGQANYGYTF
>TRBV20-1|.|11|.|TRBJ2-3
TGCAGTGCTAGAGTCGGACAGACGCAGTATTTT
CSARVGQTQYF
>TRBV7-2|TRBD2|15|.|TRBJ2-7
TGTGCCAGCAGCTTTCTAGCGGGAGAAGGACACGAGCAGTACTTC
CASSFLAGEGHEQYF
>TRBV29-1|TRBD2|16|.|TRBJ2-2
TGCAGCGTCTCGACCATCGGGACTAGCTTGACCGGGGAGCTGTTTTTT
CSVSTIGTSLTGELFF
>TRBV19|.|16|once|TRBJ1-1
TGTGCCAGTAGTACGTTAAGCAGGAATCGGTACACTGAAGCTTTCTTT
CASSTLSRNRYTEAFF
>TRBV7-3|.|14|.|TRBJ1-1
TGTGCCAGCAGCCCTAGCGGACAGTGGATTGAAGCTTTCTTT
CASSPSGQWIEAFF
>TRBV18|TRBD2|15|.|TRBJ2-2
TGTGCCAGCTCACGGCGGGAGCGGGGCACCGGGGAGCTGTTTTTT
CASSRRERGTGELFF